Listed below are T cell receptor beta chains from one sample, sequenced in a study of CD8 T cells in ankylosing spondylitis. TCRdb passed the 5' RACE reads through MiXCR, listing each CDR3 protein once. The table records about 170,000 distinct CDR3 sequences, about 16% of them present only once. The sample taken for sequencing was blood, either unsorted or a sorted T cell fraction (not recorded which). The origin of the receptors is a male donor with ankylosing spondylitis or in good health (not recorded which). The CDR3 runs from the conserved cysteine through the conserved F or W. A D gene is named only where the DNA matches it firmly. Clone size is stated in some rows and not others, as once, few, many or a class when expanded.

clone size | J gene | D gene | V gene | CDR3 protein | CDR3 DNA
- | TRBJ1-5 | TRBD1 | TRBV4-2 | CASSQEETGGYQPQHF | TGTGCCAGCAGCCAAGAGGAGACAGGGGGCTATCAGCCCCAGCATTTT
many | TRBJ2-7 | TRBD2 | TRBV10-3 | CAISTGTSGIYYEQYF | TGTGCCATCAGCACCGGGACTAGCGGGATTTACTACGAGCAGTACTTC
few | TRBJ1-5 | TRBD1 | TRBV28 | CASTFIALGQGSVQPQHF | TGTGCCAGCACCTTTATCGCTCTGGGACAGGGGTCGGTTCAGCCCCAGCATTTT
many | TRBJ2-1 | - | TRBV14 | CASSQVTGPRDNEQFF | TGTGCCAGCAGCCAAGTAACGGGCCCCCGTGACAATGAGCAGTTCTTC
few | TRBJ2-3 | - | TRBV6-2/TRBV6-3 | CASSRSDHTTDTQYF | TGTGCCAGCAGTCGATCGGACCATACGACAGATACGCAGTATTTT
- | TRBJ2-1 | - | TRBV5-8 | CASSRGFSLYNEQFF | TGTGCCAGCAGCCGCGGATTCTCCCTCTACAATGAGCAGTTCTTC
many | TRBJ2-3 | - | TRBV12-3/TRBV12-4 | CASSFLGDTDTQYF | TGTGCCAGCAGTTTTCTGGGCGACACAGATACGCAGTATTTT
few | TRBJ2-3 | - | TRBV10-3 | CAVLVTDTQYF | TGTGCCGTATTGGTCACAGATACGCAGTATTTT
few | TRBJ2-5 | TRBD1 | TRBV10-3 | CAISEWTGGQETQYF | TGTGCCATCAGTGAGTGGACAGGGGGACAAGAGACCCAGTACTTC
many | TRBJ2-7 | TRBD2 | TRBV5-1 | CASSLVSGAGTSGRQYF | TGCGCCAGCAGCTTGGTGTCAGGCGCCGGGACTAGCGGGAGACAGTACTTC
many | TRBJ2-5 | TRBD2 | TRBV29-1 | CSVRPLAGTEETQYF | TGCAGCGTCCGACCACTAGCGGGAACGGAAGAGACCCAGTACTTC
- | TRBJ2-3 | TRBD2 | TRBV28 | CASRRTSGRSDTQYF | TGTGCCAGCAGGAGGACTAGCGGGAGGTCAGATACGCAGTATTTT
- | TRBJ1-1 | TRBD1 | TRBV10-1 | CASSDFGTGLSEAFF | TGCGCCAGCAGTGATTTCGGGACAGGGCTCTCTGAAGCTTTCTTT
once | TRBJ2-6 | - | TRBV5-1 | CASQEGGGANVLTF | TGCGCCAGCCAGGAGGGCGGTGGGGCCAACGTCCTGACTTTC
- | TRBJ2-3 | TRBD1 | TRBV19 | CASSRRTGGSKDTQYF | TGTGCCAGTAGCCGCCGGACAGGGGGTTCAAAGGATACGCAGTATTTT
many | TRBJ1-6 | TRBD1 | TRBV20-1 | CSARQGPTNSPLHF | TGCAGTGCCCGACAGGGCCCCACGAATTCACCCCTCCACTTT
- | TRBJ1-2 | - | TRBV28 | CASNSGAGFKDGYTF | TGTGCCAGCAATTCGGGGGCAGGGTTTAAAGATGGCTACACCTTC
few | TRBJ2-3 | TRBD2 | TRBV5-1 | CASSSGGSALVDTQYF | TGCGCCAGCAGCTCGGGGGGTAGCGCCCTCGTGGATACGCAGTATTTT
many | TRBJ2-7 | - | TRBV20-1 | CSAGTYYEQYF | TGCAGTGCTGGAACATACTACGAGCAGTACTTC
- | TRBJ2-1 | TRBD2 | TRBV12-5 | CASGFLAGSYNEQFF | TGTGCTAGTGGCTTCCTAGCGGGTTCCTACAATGAGCAGTTCTTC
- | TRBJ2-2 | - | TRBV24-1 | CATRTTNTGELFF | TGTGCCACCCGTACCACCAACACCGGGGAGCTGTTTTTT
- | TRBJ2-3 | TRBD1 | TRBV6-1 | CASSRQGPADTQYF | TGTGCCAGCAGCCGACAGGGTCCCGCAGATACGCAGTATTTT
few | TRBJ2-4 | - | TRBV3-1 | CASSQELGAKNIQYF | TGTGCCAGCAGCCAAGAGTTGGGAGCCAAAAACATTCAGTACTTC
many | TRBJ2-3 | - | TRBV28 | CASSFGDTQYF | TGTGCCAGCAGTTTTGGAGATACGCAGTATTTT
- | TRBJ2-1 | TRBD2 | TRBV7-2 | CASSPSGSLHNEQFF | TGTGCCAGCAGCCCTAGCGGGAGTCTGCACAATGAGCAGTTCTTC
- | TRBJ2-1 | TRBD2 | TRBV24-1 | CATSDRLAVYNEQFF | TGTGCCACCAGTGACCGACTAGCGGTGTACAATGAGCAGTTCTTC
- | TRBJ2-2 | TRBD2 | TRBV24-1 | CATSVLGTSAGTGELFF | TGTGCCACCAGTGTCCTGGGGACTAGCGCCGGCACCGGGGAGCTGTTTTTT
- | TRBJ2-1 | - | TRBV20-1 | CSAKAVYNEQFF | TGCAGTGCTAAGGCGGTCTACAATGAGCAGTTCTTC
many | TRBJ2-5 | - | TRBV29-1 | CSAPGSNQETQYF | TGCAGCGCACCTGGGAGTAACCAAGAGACCCAGTACTTC
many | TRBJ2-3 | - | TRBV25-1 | CASSEWWGRTDTQYF | TGTGCCAGCAGTGAATGGTGGGGGCGCACAGATACGCAGTATTTT
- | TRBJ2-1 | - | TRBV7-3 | CASSLASERNEQFF | TGTGCCAGCAGCTTAGCCAGCGAGCGCAATGAGCAGTTCTTC
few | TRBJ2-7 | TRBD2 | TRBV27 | CASSKRDYSYEQYF | TGTGCCAGCAGTAAGAGGGACTACTCCTACGAGCAGTACTTC
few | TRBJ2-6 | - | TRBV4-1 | CASSQDSENSGANVLTF | TGCGCCAGCAGCCAAGATTCGGAGAACTCTGGGGCCAACGTCCTGACTTTC
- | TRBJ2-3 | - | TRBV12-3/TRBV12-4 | CASSLATEDTQYF | TGTGCCAGCAGTTTAGCGACCGAAGATACGCAGTATTTT
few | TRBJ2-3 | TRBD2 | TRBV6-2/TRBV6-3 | CASSYSMETSGRRGTDTQYF | TGTGCCAGCAGTTACTCGATGGAGACTAGCGGGAGGCGAGGCACAGATACGCAGTATTTT
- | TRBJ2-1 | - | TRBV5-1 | CASSLPRSSYNEQFF | TGCGCCAGCAGCTTGCCGCGGAGCTCCTACAATGAGCAGTTCTTC
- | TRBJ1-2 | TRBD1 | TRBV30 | CVWTRTGIYTF | TGTGTCTGGACCCGGACAGGGATCTACACCTTC
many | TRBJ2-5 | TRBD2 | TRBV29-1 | CSVSGTGGQETQYF | TGCAGCGTCTCCGGGACGGGGGGCCAAGAGACCCAGTACTTC
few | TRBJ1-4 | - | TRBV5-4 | CASSLANQANEKLFF | TGTGCCAGCAGCTTGGCCAACCAGGCTAATGAAAAACTGTTTTTT
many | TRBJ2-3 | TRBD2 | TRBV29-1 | CSGSLAGRDTQYF | TGCAGCGGATCCCTAGCGGGTCGAGATACGCAGTATTTT
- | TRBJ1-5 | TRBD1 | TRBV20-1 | CSAREDRGHQPQHF | TGCAGTGCTAGAGAGGACAGGGGACATCAGCCCCAGCATTTT
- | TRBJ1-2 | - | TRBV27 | CASSPVGGGNSYGYTF | TGTGCCAGCAGTCCCGTCGGGGGTGGTAACTCGTATGGCTACACCTTC
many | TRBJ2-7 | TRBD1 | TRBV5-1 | CASSGQGHEQYF | TGCGCCAGCAGCGGACAGGGGCACGAGCAGTACTTC
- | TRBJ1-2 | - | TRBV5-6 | CASSLDRGRPYGYTF | TGTGCCAGCAGCTTGGATCGGGGCCGTCCGTATGGCTACACCTTC
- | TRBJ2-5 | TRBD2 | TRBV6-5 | CASSYGAGGVETQYF | TGTGCCAGCAGTTACGGGGCGGGAGGAGTGGAGACCCAGTACTTC
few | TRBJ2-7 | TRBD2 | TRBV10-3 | CAISESLTAGRNEQYF | TGTGCCATCAGTGAGTCGTTAACAGCGGGACGGAACGAGCAGTACTTC
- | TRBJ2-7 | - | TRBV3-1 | CASSQAGQFYEQYF | TGTGCCAGCAGCCAGGCGGGACAATTCTACGAGCAGTACTTC
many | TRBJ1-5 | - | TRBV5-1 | CASSLVPGTGNQPQHF | TGCGCCAGCAGCTTGGTCCCAGGGACGGGCAATCAGCCCCAGCATTTT
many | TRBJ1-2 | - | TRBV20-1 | CSAGNYRSNYGYTF | TGCAGTGCCGGAAATTACAGGTCAAACTATGGCTACACCTTC
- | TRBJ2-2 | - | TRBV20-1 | CSAYLGGGTGELFF | TGCAGTGCCTATCTTGGGGGAGGCACCGGGGAGCTGTTTTTT
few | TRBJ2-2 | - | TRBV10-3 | CAITREASTGELFF | TGTGCCATCACTAGAGAAGCGAGCACCGGGGAGCTGTTTTTT
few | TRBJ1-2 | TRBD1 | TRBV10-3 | CAISESGQGRVGYTF | TGTGCCATCAGTGAGTCGGGACAGGGTCGTGTGGGCTACACCTTC
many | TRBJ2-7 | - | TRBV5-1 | CASSLEYEQYF | TGCGCCAGCAGCTTGGAGTACGAGCAGTACTTC
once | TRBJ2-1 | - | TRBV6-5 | CASSYGDGRVNEQFF | TGTGCCAGCAGTTATGGGGACGGCAGGGTCAATGAGCAGTTCTTC
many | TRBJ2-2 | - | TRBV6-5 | CASRLSGTGNTGELFF | TGTGCCAGCAGGTTATCCGGGACGGGGAACACCGGGGAGCTGTTTTTT